A selection of T cell receptor beta chains follows, all from one sample in a study of T-cell memory formation after mild COVID-19. TCRdb called the 5' RACE reads again in MiXCR, with one record for every CDR3 protein. The top ten clones hold about 12% of a sample with approximately 570,000 distinct CDR3 sequences, approximately 18% of them seen once. Specimen: PBMCs or a T cell subset sorted from them (not recorded which). Source of these receptors: an adult woman who had mild COVID-19 (a few samples of this study predate the infection). Cell type and time point are not known. Each CDR3 is given with its conserved first and last residue. The order of the fields is J gene, V gene, CDR3 protein.

TRBJ2-3,TRBV2,CASILANTQYF
TRBJ2-1,TRBV5-1,CASSPTGITYNEQFF
TRBJ1-2,TRBV27,CASSFRGGGYTF
TRBJ2-1,TRBV24-1,CATSDLARGEQFF
TRBJ2-2,TRBV7-2,CASSFTVYTGELFF
TRBJ2-1,TRBV5-6,CASSLALASGTNEQFF
TRBJ2-1,TRBV20-1,CSAVSYNEQFF
TRBJ2-1,TRBV14,CASSQSWLAGGGSYNEQFF
TRBJ2-7,TRBV3-1,CASSHRRDSEQYF
TRBJ2-5,TRBV9,CASSDTNGDRKETQYF
TRBJ1-1,TRBV27,CASNIQGAGAEAFF
TRBJ2-2,TRBV5-1,CASSLGQGPTGELFF
TRBJ2-5,TRBV7-9,CASSLVAGEETQYF
TRBJ2-5,TRBV20-1,CSASRREGQETQYF
TRBJ2-3,TRBV5-1,CASSIGPGTDTQYF
TRBJ1-2,TRBV20-1,CSAKTGTAYGYTF
TRBJ2-7,TRBV5-1,CASSLTGVSYEQYF
TRBJ2-4,TRBV7-6,CASSSPDLAKNIQYF
TRBJ2-7,TRBV4-2,CASSQDLTSGTHEQYF
TRBJ2-2,TRBV11-2,CASSTQGWTGELFF
TRBJ2-7,TRBV3-1,CASSQMTLLNEQYF
TRBJ2-1,TRBV7-3,CASSPQVGDNEQFF
TRBJ2-1,TRBV7-8,CASSLRQGRAGNEQFF
TRBJ2-3,TRBV7-6,CASRRAQGTDTQYF
TRBJ2-7,TRBV5-1,CASSPTTSAYEQYF
TRBJ1-3,TRBV24-1,CATSAGTGDGNTIYF
TRBJ1-2,TRBV15,CATLPMGAGDLEGGYTF